These T cell receptor beta chains were read from a single sample in a study of metastatic and nonmetastatic thyroid tumors. TCRdb re-called the PCR reads with MiXCR. Of 60,000 to 75,000 clones in the sample, roughly 4% were seen once. The sequenced material came from blood. The receptors here all came from a female donor with papillary thyroid cancer or a benign thyroid nodule (not recorded which). Some clones in this sample may be carry-over from other donors' samples. Both conserved end residues are part of each CDR3. The D gene is left open where the match is weak. Part of the rows lack a size; the others show once, few, many or a class for expanded clones.

abundance	v_gene	j_gene	d_gene	CDR3nt	CDR3aa
few	TRBV24-1	TRBJ2-2	TRBD1	TGTGCCACCAGTGATTTGCAGGGACAGCCGGTGCTGTTTTTT	CATSDLQGQPVLFF
many	TRBV7-9	TRBJ2-2	NA	TGTGCCAGCAGCGTGACCGGGGAGCTGTTTTTT	CASSVTGELFF
many	TRBV7-9	TRBJ2-3	NA	TGTGCCAGCAGCAACCGGAGGGGCCGCACTGGGCTAAGCACAGATACGCAGTATTTT	CASSNRRGRTGLSTDTQYF
many	TRBV3-1	TRBJ2-1	NA	TGTGCCAGCAGCCAAGTTGGGGGGTTGATCTCCTACAATGAGCAGTTCTTC	CASSQVGGLISYNEQFF
many	TRBV2	TRBJ1-4	NA	TGTGCCAGCACGAAGGATTGGAATGAAAAACTGTTTTTT	CASTKDWNEKLFF
few	TRBV7-6	TRBJ2-6	NA	TGTGCCAGCAGCTTAGCGCTGGGACCTCTCGGGGCCAACGTCCTGACTTTC	CASSLALGPLGANVLTF
NA	TRBV24-1	TRBJ1-1	NA	TGTGCCACCAGTGGGGAGAACACTGAAGCTTTCTTT	CATSGENTEAFF
few	TRBV30	TRBJ1-1	NA	TGTGCCTGGTGGACAGTGAACACTGAAGCTTTCTTT	CAWWTVNTEAFF
many	TRBV4-1	TRBJ1-3	NA	TGCGCCAGCAGCCAAGGACGGATCTCTGGAAACACCATATATTTT	CASSQGRISGNTIYF
many	TRBV14	TRBJ2-4	TRBD2	TGTGCCAGCAGCCAAGATTTAGGGGTAGCGGGGATTCAGTACTTC	CASSQDLGVAGIQYF
many	TRBV20-1	TRBJ2-1	TRBD2	TGCAGTGCAAATTTAGCGGGACCCAGCTCCTACAATGAGCAGTTCTTC	CSANLAGPSSYNEQFF
many	TRBV28	TRBJ1-1	NA	TGTGCCAGCAGTCCAGGCACTGAAGCTTTCTTT	CASSPGTEAFF
many	TRBV10-3	TRBJ1-2	NA	TGTGCCATCAGTGAAGGGAGAGAGGCTTACTATGGCTACACCTTC	CAISEGREAYYGYTF
many	TRBV7-9	TRBJ2-1	NA	TGTGCCAGCAGGCAACTTAAGAGCTCCTACAATGAGCAGTTCTTC	CASRQLKSSYNEQFF
few	TRBV7-8	TRBJ2-7	NA	TGTGCCAGCAGTGAAGTTGCGGGACTCCGTTGGTACGAGCAGTACTTC	CASSEVAGLRWYEQYF
many	TRBV5-1	TRBJ2-5	NA	TGCGCCAGCAGCTTGGAGCTTGGGGAGGTTATGAAGACCCAGTACTTC	CASSLELGEVMKTQYF
many	TRBV6-2/TRBV6-3	TRBJ2-7	NA	TGTGCCAGCAGTGACCGGGGGAAGAACTACGAGCAGTACTTC	CASSDRGKNYEQYF
many	TRBV19	TRBJ1-4	TRBD1	TGTGCCAGTAATCAAAACAGGGGGCCGAATGAAAAACTGTTTTTT	CASNQNRGPNEKLFF
many	TRBV18	TRBJ1-2	NA	TGTGCCAGCTCACCTTCCAGAGACTATGGCTACACCTTC	CASSPSRDYGYTF
many	TRBV28	TRBJ1-2	NA	TGTGCCAGCAGTCGATATGGCTACACCTTC	CASSRYGYTF
few	TRBV28	TRBJ1-5	NA	TGTGCCAGCAGGTCGACAGAGTATCAGCCCCAGCATTTT	CASRSTEYQPQHF
many	TRBV10-2	TRBJ2-5	TRBD1	TGCGCCAGCAAAGGGGACAGCCCGAGAACCCAGTACTTC	CASKGDSPRTQYF
few	TRBV7-9	TRBJ2-7	NA	TGTGCCAGCAGCCGACCCCTAGTCGGGGAGTTTTCCTACGAGCAGTACTTC	CASSRPLVGEFSYEQYF
many	TRBV7-8	TRBJ2-2	NA	TGTGCCAGCAGCTTCGCGAGACTTCCGAACACCGGGGAGCTGTTTTTT	CASSFARLPNTGELFF
many	TRBV24-1	TRBJ2-1	TRBD1	TGTGCCACCAGTGACCCCAGGACAGGGAGGTACAATGAGCAGTTCTTC	CATSDPRTGRYNEQFF
many	TRBV3-1	TRBJ2-6	TRBD2	TGTGCCAGCAGCCATCACGCCGGCGGGAGTGGATCTGGGGCCAACGTCCTGACTTTC	CASSHHAGGSGSGANVLTF
many	TRBV20-1	TRBJ2-3	NA	TGCAGTGCTCCCGGGACATATAACACAGATACGCAGTATTTT	CSAPGTYNTDTQYF
few	TRBV6-1	TRBJ2-1	TRBD2	TGTGTCAGCAGTCTGACTAGCTCCTCCTACAATGAGCAGTTCTTC	CVSSLTSSSYNEQFF
NA	TRBV6-1	TRBJ2-3	NA	TGTGCCAGCAGCACTATGGGACGCAGCACAGATACGCAGTATTTT	CASSTMGRSTDTQYF
many	TRBV10-3	TRBJ2-1	NA	TGTGCCATCAGTGACAGCCAGGGGAACAATGAGCAGTTCTTC	CAISDSQGNNEQFF
many	TRBV20-1	TRBJ2-5	NA	TGCAGTGCTAGAGATACCCGTCAAGAGACCCAGTACTTC	CSARDTRQETQYF
many	TRBV24-1	TRBJ1-2	NA	TGTGCCACCAGTGACGACAGAAACTATGGCTACACCTTC	CATSDDRNYGYTF
few	TRBV4-1	TRBJ1-1	NA	TGCGCCAGCAGTCTAGTGGGCAACCGGCGCACTGAAGCTTTCTTT	CASSLVGNRRTEAFF
NA	TRBV20-1	TRBJ2-7	TRBD2	TGCAGTGAGCGGGAGGGCCTGCAGGAGGGGGAATTCGCGGGCGAGCAGTACTTC	CSEREGLQEGEFAGEQYF
NA	TRBV5-6	TRBJ2-7	TRBD2	TGTGCCAGCAGCTTACAACTAGCGGGAGGTTTGCAGTACTTC	CASSLQLAGGLQYF
medium-sized	TRBV24-1	TRBJ2-2	TRBD1	TGTGCCACCAGGACAGGGGGCGACACCGGGGAGCTGTTTTTT	CATRTGGDTGELFF
many	TRBV24-1	TRBJ1-2	NA	TGTGCCACCAGTGAAGAGGGCGCGTCGGGCTACACCTTC	CATSEEGASGYTF
few	TRBV6-6	TRBJ1-2	NA	TGTGCCAGCAGTTACCCAACTTGGGCAGGAACTAACTATGGCTACACCTTC	CASSYPTWAGTNYGYTF
NA	TRBV5-1	TRBJ2-7	TRBD2	TGCGCCAGCAGCGAAACTAGCGGGAGTCTCGAGCAGTACTTC	CASSETSGSLEQYF
many	TRBV3-1	TRBJ1-1	NA	TGTGCCAGCAGCCAGAGGGACTTTCCAGCTTTCTTT	CASSQRDFPAFF
many	TRBV19	TRBJ1-2	NA	TGTGCCAGTAGTATGGGGGGGACGGGCCTCTATGGCTACACCTTC	CASSMGGTGLYGYTF
few	TRBV11-1	TRBJ2-7	NA	TGTGCCAGCAGCTTAGACGGCTCCTACGAGCAGTACTTC	CASSLDGSYEQYF
few	TRBV6-1	TRBJ2-2	NA	TGTGCCAGCAGTGAAGTACGGGCGTCTGGCACTGGGGAGCTGTTTTTT	CASSEVRASGTGELFF
NA	TRBV6-1	TRBJ2-3	TRBD2	TGTGCCAGCGAATATCTCAAGAAGGCTAGCGGACGCACAGATACGCAGTATTTT	CASEYLKKASGRTDTQYF
many	TRBV28	TRBJ2-1	NA	TGTGCCAGCAGCCATAGGACGGCTTCCTACAATGAGCAGTTCTTC	CASSHRTASYNEQFF
many	TRBV20-1	TRBJ2-7	NA	TGCAGTGCTAGAGATCAGGCAAGCTCCTACGAGCAGTACTTC	CSARDQASSYEQYF
NA	TRBV11-2	TRBJ2-2	TRBD2	TGTGCCAGCAGGGAAGGACTAGCGGAAGGGGAGCTGTTTTTT	CASREGLAEGELFF
many	TRBV7-2	TRBJ2-1	NA	TGTGCCAGCACCCCCTCTAGGTCGCGCAATGAGCAGTTCTTC	CASTPSRSRNEQFF
many	TRBV20-1	TRBJ2-1	NA	TGCAGTGCTAGAGATCTAAGTAGTGAGCAGTTCTTC	CSARDLSSEQFF
many	TRBV15	TRBJ1-2	NA	TGTGCCACCAGCAGAGCCTCGCAGAACTATGGCTACACCTTC	CATSRASQNYGYTF